This T cell receptor beta chain comes out of a study of cytomegalovirus exposure and HLA in healthy donors (dated by TCRdb to about 2017). Concerning the study at large: According to a later analysis, one platform produced both the 100 to 150 validation repertoires and the 720 or so repertoires of the first cohort. The study aimed to test whether signatures of past pathogen exposure could be identified by cataloging public T cell receptors. A separate validation cohort of 90 to 150 different subjects was used in addition to the approximately 700-subject first cohort. To predict cytomegalovirus infection status, the study brought together high-throughput TCR immunosequencing, statistical association of individual TCRs with disease status, and machine learning.

The paper as a whole reports these results and caveats: While some public TCRs were present in many individuals, most TCR sequences turned up only very rarely across donors. All 120 or so repertoires were used to score co-occurrence in the validation cohort in a later analysis, because that analysis had no HLA typing for the cohort. It was suggested by the authors that the approach could potentially be generalized to other disease states and immunological phenotypes. In vitro tests confirmed that a few of the cytomegalovirus-associated TCR beta chains recognize cytomegalovirus antigens. In both the original and validation cohorts, the classifier was reported to diagnose cytomegalovirus status with high specificity and sensitivity. In the study, 164 TCR beta chains were listed as associated with cytomegalovirus. Subsequent analysis determined that TCRs grouped into clusters in the first cohort also showed a tendency toward co-occurrence across the roughly 120 validation repertoires, and 94% of cluster scores exceeded 0.

Donors formed part of the validation cohort, which comprised about 130 subjects and was distinct from the first cohort of 690 or so subjects. As concerns this clone: The specificity of this receptor is unknown. The record has no base qualities; no much larger clone is one base away.

The CDR3 runs 14 residues from the cysteine to the phenylalanine. The retained sequence is limited to the CDR3, 42 bases, with the frame set at the first base. CDR1 and CDR2, looked up from the germline V gene (reference sequence), are SGHNT and YYREEE. The V end loses 0 bases and the J end loses 7 bases, and a stretch of 13 bases separates them. To prepare the library, the immunoSEQ multiplex PCR assay was applied. The authors' analysis ran thus. To diagnose cytomegalovirus status from the catalog of TCR beta chain sequences, a statistical classification framework was built. The source is immuneACCESS, and TCRdb retained only in-frame sequences with V and J called. Part of the clones is not carried over; for the studies checked, unresolved V genes explain less than half of this, and the remainder is unexplained. That table furnishes V, J and clone size, whereas the DNA furnished D and trimming. Counted in this sample were 120,000 to 150,000 clones; around 85% of them appeared once. Less than 3.5% of the sample comes from the top ten.

Specimen: PBMCs. The sequence joins TRBV5-4 to TRBJ1-1; a weak D assignment points to TRBD1 (6 bases agree). This receptor was obtained from a man aged 18 to 30 in good health and CMV-seronegative. The CDR3 here reads CASSLERGQGEAFF. The nucleotide sequence reads as follows: TGTGCCAGCAGCTTGGAGCGGGGGCAAGGTGAAGCTTTCTTT.